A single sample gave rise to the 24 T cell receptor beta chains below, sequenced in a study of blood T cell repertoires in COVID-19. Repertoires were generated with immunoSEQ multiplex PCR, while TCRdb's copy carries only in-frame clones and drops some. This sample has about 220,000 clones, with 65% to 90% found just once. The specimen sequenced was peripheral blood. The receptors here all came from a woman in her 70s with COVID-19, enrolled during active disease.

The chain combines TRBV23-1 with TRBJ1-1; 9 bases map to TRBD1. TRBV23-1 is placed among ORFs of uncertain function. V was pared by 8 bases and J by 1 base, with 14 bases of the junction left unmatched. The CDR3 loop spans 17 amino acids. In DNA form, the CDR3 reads TGCGCCAGCGCCACGACCGGACAGGGGTGGACGAACACTGAAGCTTTCTTT. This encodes CASATTGQGWTNTEAFF.

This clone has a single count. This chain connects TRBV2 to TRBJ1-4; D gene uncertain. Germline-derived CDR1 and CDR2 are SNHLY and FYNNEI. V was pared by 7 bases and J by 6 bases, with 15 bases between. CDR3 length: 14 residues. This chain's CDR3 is CASTEAEIYEKLFF. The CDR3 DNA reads TGTGCCAGCACCGAGGCAGAGATTTATGAAAAACTGTTTTTT.

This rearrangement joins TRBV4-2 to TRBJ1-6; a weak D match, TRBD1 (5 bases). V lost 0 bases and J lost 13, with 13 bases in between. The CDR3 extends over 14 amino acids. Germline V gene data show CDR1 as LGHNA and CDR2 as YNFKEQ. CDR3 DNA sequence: TGTGCCAGCAGCCAAGATGGGGGGTTGGGGCCCCTCCACTTT. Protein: CASSQDGGLGPLHF.

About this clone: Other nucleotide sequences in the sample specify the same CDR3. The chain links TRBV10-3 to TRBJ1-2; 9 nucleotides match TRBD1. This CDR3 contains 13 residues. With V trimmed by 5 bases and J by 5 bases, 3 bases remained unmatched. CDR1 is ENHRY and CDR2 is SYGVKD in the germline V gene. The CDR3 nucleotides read TGTGCCATCAGTTCTGACAGGGGGTATGGCTACACCTTC. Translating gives CAISSDRGYGYTF.

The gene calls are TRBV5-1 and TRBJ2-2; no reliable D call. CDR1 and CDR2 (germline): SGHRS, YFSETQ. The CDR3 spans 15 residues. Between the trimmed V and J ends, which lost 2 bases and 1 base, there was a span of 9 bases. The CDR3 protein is CASSFGSENTGELFF. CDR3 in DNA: TGCGCCAGCAGCTTCGGAAGCGAGAACACCGGGGAGCTGTTTTTT.

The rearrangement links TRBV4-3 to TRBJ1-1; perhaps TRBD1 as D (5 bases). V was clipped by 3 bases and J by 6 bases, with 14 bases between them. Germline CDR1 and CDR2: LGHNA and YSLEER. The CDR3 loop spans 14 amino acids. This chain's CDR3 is CASSQNQGLPEAFF. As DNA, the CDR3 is TGCGCCAGCAGCCAGAATCAGGGTTTGCCTGAAGCTTTCTTT.

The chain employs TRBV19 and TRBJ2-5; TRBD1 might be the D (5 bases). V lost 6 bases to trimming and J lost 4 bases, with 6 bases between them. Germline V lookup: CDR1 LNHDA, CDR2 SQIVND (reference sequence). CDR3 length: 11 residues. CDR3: CASRQGETQYF. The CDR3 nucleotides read TGTGCCAGTAGGCAGGGAGAGACCCAGTACTTC. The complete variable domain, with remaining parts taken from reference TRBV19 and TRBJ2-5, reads DGGITQSPKYLFRKEGQNVTLSCEQNLNHDAMYWYRQDPGQGLRLIYYSQIVNDFQKGDIAEGYSVSREKKESFPLTVTSAQKNPTAFYLCASRQGETQYFGPGTRLLVL.

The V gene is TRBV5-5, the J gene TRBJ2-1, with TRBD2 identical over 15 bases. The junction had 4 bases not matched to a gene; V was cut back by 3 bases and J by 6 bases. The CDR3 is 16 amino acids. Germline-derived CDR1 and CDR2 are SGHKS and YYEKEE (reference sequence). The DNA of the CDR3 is TGTGCCAGCAGCTCGGGGACTAGCGGGAGGATCAATGAGCAGTTCTTC. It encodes CASSSGTSGRINEQFF.

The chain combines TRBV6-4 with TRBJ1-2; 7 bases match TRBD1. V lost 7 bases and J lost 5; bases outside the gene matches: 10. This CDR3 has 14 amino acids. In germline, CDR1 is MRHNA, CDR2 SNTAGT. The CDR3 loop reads CASTPRQGSYGYTF. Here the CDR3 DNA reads TGTGCCAGCACCCCCCGACAGGGTAGTTATGGCTACACCTTC.

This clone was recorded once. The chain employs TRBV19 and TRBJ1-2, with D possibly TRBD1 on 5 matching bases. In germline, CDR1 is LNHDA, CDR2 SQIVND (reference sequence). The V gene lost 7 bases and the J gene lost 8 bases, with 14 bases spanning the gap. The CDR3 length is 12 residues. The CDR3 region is CASTPGGAGYTF. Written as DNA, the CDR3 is TGTGCCAGTACCCCAGGAGGGGCCGGCTACACCTTC.

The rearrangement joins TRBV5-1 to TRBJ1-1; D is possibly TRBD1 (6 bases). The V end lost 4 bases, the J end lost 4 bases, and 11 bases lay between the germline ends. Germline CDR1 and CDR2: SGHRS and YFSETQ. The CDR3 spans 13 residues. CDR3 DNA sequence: TGCGCCAGCAGCCTACACAGGGTCACTGAAGCTTTCTTT. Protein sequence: CASSLHRVTEAFF.

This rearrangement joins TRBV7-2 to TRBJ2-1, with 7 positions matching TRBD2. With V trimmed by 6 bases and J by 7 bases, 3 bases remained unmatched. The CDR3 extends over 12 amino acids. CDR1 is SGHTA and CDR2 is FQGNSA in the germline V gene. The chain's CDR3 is CASRLASNEQFF. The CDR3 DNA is TGTGCCAGCAGACTAGCGTCAAATGAGCAGTTCTTC.

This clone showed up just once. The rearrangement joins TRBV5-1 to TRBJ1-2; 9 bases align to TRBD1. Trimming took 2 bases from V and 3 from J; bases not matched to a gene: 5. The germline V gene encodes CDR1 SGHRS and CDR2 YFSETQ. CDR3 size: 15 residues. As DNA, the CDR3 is TGCGCCAGCAGCTTTGAGACAGGGGGGGACTATGGCTACACCTTC. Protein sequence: CASSFETGGDYGYTF.

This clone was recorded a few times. CDR3 in amino acids: CASSLLNLAGLGEQYF. Written as DNA, the CDR3 is TGTGCCAGCAGCCTGTTGAATCTAGCGGGATTAGGCGAGCAGTACTTC. J is TRBJ2-7 and V is TRBV5-6, with 9 bases lining up with TRBD2. The CDR3 loop spans 16 amino acids. CDR1 is SGHDT, CDR2 YYEEEE, per germline. The trim removed 4 bases at V and 6 bases at J, leaving 14 bases unmatched. The entire variable domain, with the rest obtained from reference TRBV5-6 and TRBJ2-7, is as follows: DAGVTQSPTHLIKTRGQQVTLRCSPKSGHDTVSWYQQALGQGPQFIFQYYEEEERQRGNFPDRFSGHQFPNYSSELNVNALLLGDSALYLCASSLLNLAGLGEQYFGPGTRLTVT.

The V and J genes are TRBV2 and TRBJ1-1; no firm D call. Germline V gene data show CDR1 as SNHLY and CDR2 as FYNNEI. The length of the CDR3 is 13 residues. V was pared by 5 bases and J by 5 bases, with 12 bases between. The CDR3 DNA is TGTGCCAGCAGTTCCCTTAGAAATACTGAAGCTTTCTTT. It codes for CASSSLRNTEAFF.

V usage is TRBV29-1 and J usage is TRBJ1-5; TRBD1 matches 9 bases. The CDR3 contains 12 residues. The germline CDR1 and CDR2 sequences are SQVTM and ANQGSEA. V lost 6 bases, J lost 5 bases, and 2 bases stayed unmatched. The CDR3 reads CSVRQGDQPQHF. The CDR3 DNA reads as TGCAGCGTCCGACAGGGGGATCAGCCCCAGCATTTT. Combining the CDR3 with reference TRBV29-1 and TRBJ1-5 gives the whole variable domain SAVISQKPSRDICQRGTSLTIQCQVDSQVTMMFWYRQQPGQSLTLIATANQGSEATYESGFVIDKFPISRPNLTFSTLTVSNMSPEDSSIYLCSVRQGDQPQHFGDGTRLSIL.

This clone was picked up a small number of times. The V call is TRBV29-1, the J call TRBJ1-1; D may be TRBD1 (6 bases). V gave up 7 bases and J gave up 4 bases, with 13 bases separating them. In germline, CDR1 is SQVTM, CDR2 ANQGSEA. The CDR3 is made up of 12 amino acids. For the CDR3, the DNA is TGCAGCGCCAACAGGGTAGGCACTGAAGCTTTCTTT. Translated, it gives CSANRVGTEAFF.

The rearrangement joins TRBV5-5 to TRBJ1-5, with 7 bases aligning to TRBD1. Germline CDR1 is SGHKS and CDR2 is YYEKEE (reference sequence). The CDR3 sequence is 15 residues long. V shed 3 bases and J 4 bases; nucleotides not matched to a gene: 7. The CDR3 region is CASSYEDRRNQPQHF. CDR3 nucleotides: TGTGCCAGCAGCTATGAGGACAGGAGAAATCAGCCCCAGCATTTT.

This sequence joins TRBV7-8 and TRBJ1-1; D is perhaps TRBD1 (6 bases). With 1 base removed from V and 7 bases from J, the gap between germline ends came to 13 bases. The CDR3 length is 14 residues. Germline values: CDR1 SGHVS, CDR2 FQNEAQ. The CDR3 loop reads CASSLVRGGYEAFF. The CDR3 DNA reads TGTGCCAGCAGCTTAGTTAGGGGGGGCTATGAAGCTTTCTTT. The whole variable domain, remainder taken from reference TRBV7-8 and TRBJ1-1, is GAGVSQSPRYKVAKRGQDVALRCDPISGHVSLFWYQQALGQGPEFLTYFQNEAQLDKSGLPSDRFFAERPEGSVSTLKIQRTQQEDSAVYLCASSLVRGGYEAFFGQGTRLTVV.

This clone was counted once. This CDR3 is CASSRDRGPETQYF. Here the CDR3 DNA reads TGTGCCAGCAGCCGGGACAGGGGCCCAGAGACCCAGTACTTC. The rearrangement links TRBV2 to TRBJ2-5; the match to TRBD1 covers 10 bases. Germline-derived CDR1 and CDR2 are SNHLY and FYNNEI. This CDR3 has 14 amino acids. Losses at the gene ends were 6 bases for V and 4 bases for J; bases not matched to a gene: 5.

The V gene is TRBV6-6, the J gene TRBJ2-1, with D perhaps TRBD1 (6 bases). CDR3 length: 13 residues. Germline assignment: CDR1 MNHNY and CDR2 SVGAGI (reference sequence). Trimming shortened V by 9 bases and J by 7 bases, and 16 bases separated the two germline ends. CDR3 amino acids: CASRGLQGNEQFF. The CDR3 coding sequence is TGTGCCAGTAGGGGTCTCCAGGGGAATGAGCAGTTCTTC.

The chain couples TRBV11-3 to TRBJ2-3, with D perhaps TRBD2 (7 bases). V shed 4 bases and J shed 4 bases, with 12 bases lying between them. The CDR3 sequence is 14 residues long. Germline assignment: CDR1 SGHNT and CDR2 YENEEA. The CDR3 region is CASSSGGPADTQYF. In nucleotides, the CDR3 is TGTGCCAGCAGCTCCGGGGGGCCCGCAGATACGCAGTATTTT.

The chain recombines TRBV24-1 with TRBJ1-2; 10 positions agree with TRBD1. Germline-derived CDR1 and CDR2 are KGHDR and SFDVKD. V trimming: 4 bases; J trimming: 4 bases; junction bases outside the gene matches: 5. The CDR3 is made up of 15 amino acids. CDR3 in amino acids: CATSEPGQGSYGYTF. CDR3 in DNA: TGTGCCACCAGTGAACCGGGACAGGGGAGCTATGGCTACACCTTC.

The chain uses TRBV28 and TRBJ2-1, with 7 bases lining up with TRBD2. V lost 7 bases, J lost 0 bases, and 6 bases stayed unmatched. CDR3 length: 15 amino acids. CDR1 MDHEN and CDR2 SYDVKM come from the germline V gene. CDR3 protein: CASKTGGSSYNEQFF. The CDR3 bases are TGTGCCAGCAAAACTGGCGGGAGCTCCTACAATGAGCAGTTCTTC. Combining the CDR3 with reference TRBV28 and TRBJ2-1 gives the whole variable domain DVKVTQSSRYLVKRTGEKVFLECVQDMDHENMFWYRQDPGLGLRLIYFSYDVKMKEKGDIPEGYSVSREKKERFSLILESASTNQTSMYLCASKTGGSSYNEQFFGPGTRLTVL.